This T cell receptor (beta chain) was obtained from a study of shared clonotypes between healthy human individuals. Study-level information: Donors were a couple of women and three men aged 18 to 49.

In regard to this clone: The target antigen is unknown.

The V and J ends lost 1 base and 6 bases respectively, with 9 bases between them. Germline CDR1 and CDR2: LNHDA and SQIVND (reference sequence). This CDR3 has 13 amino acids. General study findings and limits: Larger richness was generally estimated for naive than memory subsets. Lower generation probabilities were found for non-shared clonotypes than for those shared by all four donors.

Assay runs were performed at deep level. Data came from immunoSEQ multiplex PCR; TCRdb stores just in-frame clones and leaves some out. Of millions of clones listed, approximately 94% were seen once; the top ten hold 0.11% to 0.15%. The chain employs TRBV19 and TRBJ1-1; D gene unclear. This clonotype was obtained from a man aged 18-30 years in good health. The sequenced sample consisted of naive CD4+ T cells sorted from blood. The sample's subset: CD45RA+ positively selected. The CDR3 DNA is TGTGCCAGTAGTATAGCAGGTACTCCTGAAGCTTTCTTT. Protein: CASSIAGTPEAFF.